The next 17 T cell receptor beta chains were all read from a single sample in a study of blood T cell repertoires in COVID-19. The data were produced by immunoSEQ multiplex PCR, yet TCRdb's version contains in-frame clones alone and is incomplete. The sample holds 130,000 to 150,000 clones; almost 90% are singletons and the top ten take approximately 2.5%. The source material was peripheral blood. The receptors here all came from a human donor in a cohort sampled during active COVID-19.

This chain uses TRBV5-1 with TRBJ2-7, with unresolved D. The CDR3 spans 14 residues. Germline V gene lookup returns CDR1 SGHRS and CDR2 YFSETQ. The V and J ends lost 6 bases and 5 bases respectively, with 18 bases between them. CDR3 coding DNA: TGCGCCAGCACAAGGCAACAGCCGGCCGACGAGCAGTACTTC. This encodes CASTRQQPADEQYF.

The V gene is TRBV28, the J gene TRBJ2-5; 7 bases align to TRBD1. The germline CDR1 and CDR2 sequences are MDHEN and SYDVKM. The CDR3 totals 14 residues. V was pared by 6 bases and J by 1 base, with 5 bases of the junction left unmatched. The CDR3 nucleotides are TGTGCCAGCAGCCTGGGGACAGTCCAAGAGACCCAGTACTTC. Its protein is CASSLGTVQETQYF. Based on the CDR3 plus reference TRBV28 and TRBJ2-5, the full variable domain is DVKVTQSSRYLVKRTGEKVFLECVQDMDHENMFWYRQDPGLGLRLIYFSYDVKMKEKGDIPEGYSVSREKKERFSLILESASTNQTSMYLCASSLGTVQETQYFGPGTRLLVL.

This clone was seen only a few times. This chain links TRBV5-4 with TRBJ1-1; 10 nucleotides line up with TRBD1. V shed 4 bases and J 3 bases; nucleotides not matched to a gene: 6. The germline V gene encodes CDR1 SGHNT and CDR2 YYREEE (reference sequence). The CDR3 loop spans 15 amino acids. This CDR3 is CASSGRQGADTEAFF. CDR3 sequence (DNA): TGTGCCAGCAGCGGGCGACAGGGGGCTGACACTGAAGCTTTCTTT.

The rearrangement links TRBV11-3 to TRBJ2-3; tentatively, D is TRBD1 (5 bases). The CDR3 extends over 14 amino acids. Germline V gene data show CDR1 as SGHNT and CDR2 as YENEEA. Trimming removed 0 bases at V and 14 bases at J, with 18 bases between. CDR3 residues: CASSLDSWGSSLYF. CDR3 coding DNA: TGTGCCAGCAGCTTAGATAGTTGGGGCTCCTCGCTGTATTTT. Drawing the rest from reference TRBV11-3 and TRBJ2-3, the complete variable domain is EAGVVQSPRYKIIEKKQPVAFWCNPISGHNTLYWYLQNLGQGPELLIRYENEEAVDDSQLPKDRFSAERLKGVDSTLKIQPAELGDSAVYLCASSLDSWGSSLYFGPGTRLTVL.

V usage is TRBV9 and J usage is TRBJ2-1, with 11 bases fitting TRBD2. The trim removed 2 bases at V and 7 bases at J, leaving 5 bases unmatched. Germline V gives CDR1 SGDLS, CDR2 YYNGEE. The CDR3 is 15 residues long. The DNA of the CDR3 is TGTGCCAGCAGCGTGAGACTAGCGGGAATAAATGAGCAGTTCTTC. Its translation is CASSVRLAGINEQFF. Full variable domain (rest looked up from reference TRBV9 and TRBJ2-1): DSGVTQTPKHLITATGQRVTLRCSPRSGDLSVYWYQQSLDQGLQFLIQYYNGEERAKGNILERFSAQQFPDLHSELNLSSLELGDSALYFCASSVRLAGINEQFFGPGTRLTVL.

The chain links TRBV4-1 to TRBJ2-7; 10 nucleotides align to TRBD2. The V gene's germline CDR1 is MGHRA and CDR2 YSYEKL. Germline trimming cut 0 bases from V and 3 bases from J; bases unmatched to any gene: 5. There are 16 residues in the CDR3. The CDR3, as DNA: TGCGCCAGCAGCCAAGAAATTGCTAGCGGGGGCTACGAGCAGTACTTC. Its protein product is CASSQEIASGGYEQYF.

J is TRBJ1-5 and V is TRBV18, with TRBD1 as a possible D gene (6 bases). The CDR3 runs to 15 residues. The V end was cut by 4 bases, the J end by 3 bases, with 13 bases between. CDR1 and CDR2 (germline): KGHSH, LQKENI. In DNA, the CDR3 is TGTGCCAGCTCACAAGACAGGCCTTTCAATCAGCCCCAGCATTTT. Its translation: CASSQDRPFNQPQHF.

The chain recombines TRBV30 with TRBJ1-3, with D unclear. This CDR3 spans 12 amino acids. V lost 4 bases and J 0 bases, leaving 4 bases between the germline ends. Germline values: CDR1 GTSNPN, CDR2 SVGIG (reference sequence). CDR3 amino acids: CAWINSGNTIYF. The CDR3 DNA is TGTGCCTGGATCAACTCTGGAAACACCATATATTTT.

The chain links TRBV11-2 to TRBJ2-1, with D unresolved. V lost 3 bases and J 7 bases, leaving 7 bases between the germline ends. Germline assignment: CDR1 SGHAT and CDR2 FQNNGV. The CDR3 has 12 amino acids. The CDR3 nucleotides read TGTGCCAGCAGCTTTCCGGGTAATGAGCAGTTCTTC. Residues: CASSFPGNEQFF.

The chain couples TRBV10-1 to TRBJ1-2, with TRBD1 as a possible D gene (6 bases). The germline V and J ends were trimmed by 3 bases and 5 bases, with 16 bases remaining between them. CDR1 and CDR2 from the germline V gene are WNHNN and SYGVQD (reference sequence). The CDR3 runs to 15 residues. The CDR3 protein is CASSDRGGYRYGYTF. As DNA, the CDR3 is TGCGCCAGCAGTGATAGGGGGGGGTATCGGTATGGCTACACCTTC.

This chain links TRBV4-1 with TRBJ2-1, with 9 bases lining up with TRBD2. The ends lost 0 bases at V and 4 bases at J; junction bases unmatched: 4. CDR1 is MGHRA, CDR2 YSYEKL, per germline. The CDR3 is 16 amino acids. The CDR3 coding sequence is TGCGCCAGCAGCCAAGATGGGCGGGAGGGATACAATGAGCAGTTCTTC. This codes for CASSQDGREGYNEQFF.

The CDR3 reads CSVEGQAQNIQYF. The CDR3 coding sequence is TGCAGCGTTGAAGGACAGGCACAAAACATTCAGTACTTC. The V gene is TRBV29-1, the J gene TRBJ2-4, with D maybe TRBD1 (6 bases). Trimming took 1 base from V and 5 from J, leaving 9 bases between them. This CDR3 comprises 13 residues. Germline CDR1 SQVTM, CDR2 ANQGSEA.

The rearrangement joins TRBV28 to TRBJ2-2, with TRBD2 as a possible D gene (6 bases). CDR3 length: 17 amino acids. CDR1 is MDHEN and CDR2 is SYDVKM in the germline V gene. Trimming took 5 bases from V and 3 from J, leaving 19 bases between them. CDR3 region: CASSPLPGVGHTGELFF. The CDR3 DNA follows: TGTGCCAGCAGTCCCCTCCCGGGGGTTGGTCACACCGGGGAGCTGTTTTTT.

The rearrangement links TRBV27 to TRBJ2-1; 9 positions agree with TRBD1. This CDR3 contains 17 residues. Germline V gives CDR1 MNHEY, CDR2 SMNVEV (reference sequence). After removal of 4 bases from V and 5 bases from J, the junction contained 12 bases not matched to a gene. The CDR3 DNA sequence: TGTGCCAGCAGTTCAACCAACTTCGGGACAGGGCACAATGAGCAGTTCTTC. Protein: CASSSTNFGTGHNEQFF.

This clone was counted between two and nine times. V is TRBV5-6 and J is TRBJ2-1; 8 bases map to TRBD2. Germline-derived CDR1 and CDR2 are SGHDT and YYEEEE. CDR3 length: 15 residues. V dropped 4 bases and J dropped 5; count of bases not matched to a gene: 8. CDR3 coding DNA: TGTGCCAGCAGCCAGGCTAGCGGGCTGAACAATGAGCAGTTCTTC. It is translated as CASSQASGLNNEQFF.

The chain combines TRBV6-6 with TRBJ1-4; no clear D. CDR1 MNHNY and CDR2 SVGAGI come from the germline V gene (reference sequence). The CDR3 consists of 14 residues. Trimming removed 2 bases from V and 8 bases from J, with 12 bases in between. CDR3: CASSYGRMGEKLFF. CDR3 DNA: TGTGCCAGCAGTTACGGCAGGATGGGCGAAAAACTGTTTTTT.

The V gene is TRBV7-9, the J gene TRBJ1-2, with D unclear. Germline V gene sequence: CDR1 SEHNR, CDR2 FQNEAQ (reference sequence). V was trimmed by 5 bases and J by 7 bases, leaving 11 bases between them. This CDR3 region has 12 residues. The CDR3 region has the DNA TGTGCCAGCAGCCTAAAGGACTCTGGCTACACCTTC. Encoded protein: CASSLKDSGYTF. The full variable domain, completed using reference TRBV7-9 and TRBJ1-2, is DTGVSQNPRHKITKRGQNVTFRCDPISEHNRLYWYRQTLGQGPEFLTYFQNEAQLEKSRLLSDRFSAERPKGSFSTLEIQRTEQGDSAMYLCASSLKDSGYTFGSGTRLTVV.